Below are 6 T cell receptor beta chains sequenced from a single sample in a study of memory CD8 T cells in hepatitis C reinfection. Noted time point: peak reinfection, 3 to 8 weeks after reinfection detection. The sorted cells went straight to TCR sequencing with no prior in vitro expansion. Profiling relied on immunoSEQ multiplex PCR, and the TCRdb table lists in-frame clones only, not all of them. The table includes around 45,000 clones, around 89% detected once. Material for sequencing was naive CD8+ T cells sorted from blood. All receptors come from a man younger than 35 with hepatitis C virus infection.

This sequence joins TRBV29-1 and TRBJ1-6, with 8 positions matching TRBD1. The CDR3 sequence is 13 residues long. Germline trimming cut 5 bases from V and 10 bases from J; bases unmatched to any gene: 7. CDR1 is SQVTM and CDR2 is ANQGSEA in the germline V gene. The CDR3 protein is CSVQDRVLSPLHF. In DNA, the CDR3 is TGCAGCGTTCAGGACAGGGTTTTATCACCCCTCCACTTT.

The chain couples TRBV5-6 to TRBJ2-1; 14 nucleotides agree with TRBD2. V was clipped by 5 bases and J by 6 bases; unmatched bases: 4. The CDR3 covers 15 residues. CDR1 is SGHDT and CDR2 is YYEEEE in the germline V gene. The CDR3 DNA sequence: TGTGCCAGCAGTGCCGGGACTAGCGGGAGCAATGAGCAGTTCTTC. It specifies CASSAGTSGSNEQFF.

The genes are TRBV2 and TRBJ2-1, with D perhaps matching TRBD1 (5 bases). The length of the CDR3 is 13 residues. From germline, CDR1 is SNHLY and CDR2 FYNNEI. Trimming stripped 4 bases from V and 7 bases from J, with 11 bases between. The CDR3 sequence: CASSVGAFNEQFF. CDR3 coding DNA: TGTGCCAGCAGTGTAGGGGCGTTTAATGAGCAGTTCTTC.

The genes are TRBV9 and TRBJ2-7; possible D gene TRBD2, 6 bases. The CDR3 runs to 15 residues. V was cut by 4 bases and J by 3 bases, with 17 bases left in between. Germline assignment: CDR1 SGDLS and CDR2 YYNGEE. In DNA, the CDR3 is TGTGCCAGCAGCCCTTCACCGGGACTTGACTACGAGCAGTACTTC. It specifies CASSPSPGLDYEQYF.

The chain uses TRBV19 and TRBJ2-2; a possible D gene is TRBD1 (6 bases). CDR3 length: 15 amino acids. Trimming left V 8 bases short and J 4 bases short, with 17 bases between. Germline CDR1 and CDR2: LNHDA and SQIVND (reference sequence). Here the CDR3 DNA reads TGTGCCAGTTCCCCAGGGGTGTCGTCCACCGGGGAGCTGTTTTTT. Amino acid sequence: CASSPGVSSTGELFF.

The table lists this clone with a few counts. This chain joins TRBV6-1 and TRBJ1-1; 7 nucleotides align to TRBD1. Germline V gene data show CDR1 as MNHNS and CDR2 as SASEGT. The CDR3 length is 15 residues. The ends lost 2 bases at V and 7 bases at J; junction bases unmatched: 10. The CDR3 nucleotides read TGTGCCAGCAGTGAAAGGGACAGCCCGAATGGTGAAGCTTTCTTT. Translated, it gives CASSERDSPNGEAFF.